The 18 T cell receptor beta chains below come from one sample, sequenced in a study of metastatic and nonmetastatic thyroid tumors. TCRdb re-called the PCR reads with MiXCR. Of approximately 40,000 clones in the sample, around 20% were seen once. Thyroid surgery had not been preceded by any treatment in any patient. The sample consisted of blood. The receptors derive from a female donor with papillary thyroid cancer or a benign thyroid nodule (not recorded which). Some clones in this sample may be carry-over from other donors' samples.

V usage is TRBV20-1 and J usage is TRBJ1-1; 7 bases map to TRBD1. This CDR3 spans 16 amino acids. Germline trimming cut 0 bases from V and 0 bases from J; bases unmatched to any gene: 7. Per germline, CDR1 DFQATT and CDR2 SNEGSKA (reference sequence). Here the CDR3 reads CSARDRGQAMNTEAFF. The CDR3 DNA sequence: TGCAGTGCTAGAGACCGAGGACAGGCCATGAACACTGAAGCTTTCTTT.

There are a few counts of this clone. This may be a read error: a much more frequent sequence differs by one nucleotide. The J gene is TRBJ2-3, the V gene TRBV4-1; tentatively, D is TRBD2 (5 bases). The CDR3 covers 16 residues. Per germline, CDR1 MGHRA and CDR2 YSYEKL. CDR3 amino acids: CASSPSSFLYTDTKYF. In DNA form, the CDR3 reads TGCGCCAGCAGCCCTTCTAGCTTCCTCTACACAGATACGAAGTATTTT.

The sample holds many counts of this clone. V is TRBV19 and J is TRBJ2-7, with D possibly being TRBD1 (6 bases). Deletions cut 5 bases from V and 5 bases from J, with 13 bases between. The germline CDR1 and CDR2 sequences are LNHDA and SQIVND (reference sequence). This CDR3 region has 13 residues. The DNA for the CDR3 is TGTGCCAGTAGTCCCCAGGGGTTGGACGAGCAGTACTTC. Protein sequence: CASSPQGLDEQYF.

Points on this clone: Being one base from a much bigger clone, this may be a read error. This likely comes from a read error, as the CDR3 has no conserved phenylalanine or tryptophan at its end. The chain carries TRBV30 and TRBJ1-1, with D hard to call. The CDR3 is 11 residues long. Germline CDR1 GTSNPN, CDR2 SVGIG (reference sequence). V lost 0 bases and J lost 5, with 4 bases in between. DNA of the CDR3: TGTGCCTGGAGTGTACAGACTGAAGCTTTCTCT. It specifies CAWSVQTEAFS.

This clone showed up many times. The CDR3 region has the DNA TGTGCCAGCAGCTGGACTAGAATTGGCACAGATACGCAGTATTTT. Protein: CASSWTRIGTDTQYF. The chain recombines TRBV6-1 with TRBJ2-3; 7 nucleotides line up with TRBD2. Trimming removed 6 bases from V and 1 base from J; junction bases left unmatched: 7. This CDR3 has 15 amino acids. From germline, CDR1 is MNHNS and CDR2 SASEGT.

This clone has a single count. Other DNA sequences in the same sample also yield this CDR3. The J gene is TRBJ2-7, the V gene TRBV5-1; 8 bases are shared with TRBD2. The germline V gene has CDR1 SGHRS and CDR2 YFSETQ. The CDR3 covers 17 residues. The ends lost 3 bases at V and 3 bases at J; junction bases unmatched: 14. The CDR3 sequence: CASSSGGGLAEHYEQYF. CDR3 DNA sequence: TGCGCCAGCAGCTCGGGGGGAGGACTAGCAGAACACTACGAGCAGTACTTC.

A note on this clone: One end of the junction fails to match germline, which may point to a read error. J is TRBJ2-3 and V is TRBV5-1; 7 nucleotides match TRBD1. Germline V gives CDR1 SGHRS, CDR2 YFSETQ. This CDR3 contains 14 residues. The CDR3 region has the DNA TGCGCCAGCAGCGGGGGACAGTACACACATACGCAGTATTTT. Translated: CASSGGQYTHTQYF.

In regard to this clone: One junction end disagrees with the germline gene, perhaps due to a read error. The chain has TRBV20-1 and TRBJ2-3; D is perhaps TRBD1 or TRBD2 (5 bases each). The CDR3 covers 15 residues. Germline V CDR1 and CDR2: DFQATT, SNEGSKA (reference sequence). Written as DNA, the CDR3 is TGCAGTGCGGGGGATACTGGGCATAGCACATATACGCAGTATTTT. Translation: CSAGDTGHSTYTQYF.

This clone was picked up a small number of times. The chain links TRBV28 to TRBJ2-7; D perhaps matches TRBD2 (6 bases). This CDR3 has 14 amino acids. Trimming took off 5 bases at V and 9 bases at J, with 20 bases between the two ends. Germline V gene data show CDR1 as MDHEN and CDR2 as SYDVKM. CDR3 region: CASSPTVGDCWQYF. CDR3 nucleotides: TGTGCCAGCAGTCCCACGGTAGGGGACTGCTGGCAGTACTTC.

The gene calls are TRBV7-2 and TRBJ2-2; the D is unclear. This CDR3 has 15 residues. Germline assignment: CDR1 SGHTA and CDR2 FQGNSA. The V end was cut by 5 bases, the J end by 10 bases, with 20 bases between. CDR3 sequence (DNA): TGTGCCAGCAGCGATGACCCCGACGGGTCCGTGGAGCTGTTTTTT. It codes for CASSDDPDGSVELFF.

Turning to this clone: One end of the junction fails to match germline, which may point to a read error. As DNA, the CDR3 is TGCAGTGCTATCTTTTACGCGGGAGGCGTCACAGATACGCAGTATTTC. Protein product: CSAIFYAGGVTDTQYF. The chain recombines TRBV20-1 with TRBJ2-3, with TRBD2 identical over 8 bases. Germline V gene lookup returns CDR1 DFQATT and CDR2 SNEGSKA (reference sequence). The CDR3 contains 16 residues.

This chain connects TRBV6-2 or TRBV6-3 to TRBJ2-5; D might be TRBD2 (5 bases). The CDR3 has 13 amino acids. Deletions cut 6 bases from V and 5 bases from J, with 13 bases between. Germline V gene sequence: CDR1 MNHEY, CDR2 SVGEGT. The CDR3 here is CASSLEERETQYF. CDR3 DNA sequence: TGTGCCAGCAGCCTCGAGGAGCGGGAGACCCAGTACTTC.

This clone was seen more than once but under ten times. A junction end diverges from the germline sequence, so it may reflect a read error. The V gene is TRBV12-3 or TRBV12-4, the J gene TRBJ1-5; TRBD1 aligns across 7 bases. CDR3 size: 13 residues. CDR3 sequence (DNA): TGTGCCAGCATAACGACAGGGAATCAGTCCCAGCATTTT. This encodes CASITTGNQSQHF.

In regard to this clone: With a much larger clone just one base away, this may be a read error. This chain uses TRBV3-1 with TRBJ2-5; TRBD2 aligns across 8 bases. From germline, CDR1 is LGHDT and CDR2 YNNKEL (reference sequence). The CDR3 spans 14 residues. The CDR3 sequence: CASSPGGGREIQYF. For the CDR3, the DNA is TGTGCCAGCTCCCCCGGGGGGGGCCGGGAGATCCAGTACTTC.

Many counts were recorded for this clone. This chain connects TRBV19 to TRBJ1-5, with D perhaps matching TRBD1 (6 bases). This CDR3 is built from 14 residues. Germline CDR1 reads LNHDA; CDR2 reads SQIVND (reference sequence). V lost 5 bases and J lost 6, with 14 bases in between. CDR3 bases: TGTGCCAGTAGTCACAAGGGGGGTATTCAGCCCCAGCATTTT. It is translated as CASSHKGGIQPQHF.

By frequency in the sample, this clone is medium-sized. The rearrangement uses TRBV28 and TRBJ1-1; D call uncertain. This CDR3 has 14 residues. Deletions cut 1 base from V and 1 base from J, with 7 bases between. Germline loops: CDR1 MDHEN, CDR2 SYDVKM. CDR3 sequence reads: CASSLFPKNTEAFF. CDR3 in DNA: TGTGCCAGCAGTTTATTTCCGAAGAACACTGAAGCTTTCTTT.

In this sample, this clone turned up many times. For the CDR3, the DNA is TGTGCCAGTAGTATAGGGGGGCGCGTCTATGGCTACACCTTC. This sequence encodes CASSIGGRVYGYTF. The V and J genes are TRBV19 and TRBJ1-2, with D possibly matching TRBD1 (6 bases). The CDR3 extends over 14 amino acids. Germline V gene data show CDR1 as LNHDA and CDR2 as SQIVND (reference sequence). V dropped 1 base and J dropped 4 bases, with 10 bases sitting between them.

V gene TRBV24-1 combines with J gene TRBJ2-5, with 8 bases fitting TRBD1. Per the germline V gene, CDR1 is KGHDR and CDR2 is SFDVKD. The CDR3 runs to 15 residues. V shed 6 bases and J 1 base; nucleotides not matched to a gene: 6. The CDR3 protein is CATSPVTGVQETQYF. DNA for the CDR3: TGTGCCACCAGTCCCGTGACAGGGGTCCAAGAGACCCAGTACTTC.